These 11 T cell receptor beta chains were all obtained from the same sample, sequenced in a study of T cell repertoires in cytomegalovirus infection. TCRdb called the reads again in MiXCR, with one record for every CDR3 protein. Of some 390,000 distinct CDR3 sequences listed, 18% are singletons. Sequenced: PBMCs. The receptors here all came from a human donor in good health (CMV status not recorded). Some clones in this sample may be carry-over from other donors' samples.

The chain is built from TRBV7-9 and TRBJ1-5; no firm D call. Trimming took 1 base from V and 4 from J, leaving 8 bases between them. The CDR3 sequence is 14 residues long. CDR1 is SEHNR, CDR2 FQNEAQ, per germline (reference sequence). The CDR3 protein is CASSLVSGNQPQHF. For the CDR3, the DNA is TGTGCCAGCAGCTTAGTGTCCGGAAATCAGCCCCAGCATTTT.

This clonotype has only a few counts. V usage is TRBV20-1 and J usage is TRBJ2-5; D gene uncertain. The germline gives CDR1 DFQATT, CDR2 SNEGSKA (reference sequence). Trimming shortened V by 7 bases and J by 1 base, and 7 bases separated the two germline ends. This CDR3 contains 11 residues. CDR3 in DNA: TGCAGTGGCGAAGTCCAAGAGACCCAGTACTTC. Translating gives CSGEVQETQYF.

This clonotype was picked up a small number of times. CDR3: CASSFVANTGELFF. CDR3 coding DNA: TGTGCCAGCAGCTTTGTAGCGAACACCGGGGAGCTGTTTTTT. This rearrangement joins TRBV7-2 to TRBJ2-2; D remains ambiguous. Germline V gene data show CDR1 as SGHTA and CDR2 as FQGNSA. The CDR3 contains 14 residues. V lost 3 bases, J lost 0 bases, and 5 bases lay in between.

In this sample, this clonotype turned up a few times. The genes are TRBV5-5 and TRBJ1-1; unclear D gene. The CDR3 sequence is 15 residues long. The V gene lost 4 bases and the J gene lost 0 bases, with 13 bases spanning the gap. Germline V gene sequence: CDR1 SGHKS, CDR2 YYEKEE (reference sequence). The DNA of the CDR3 is TGTGCCAGCAGCCTGACCCTGTGGGTGAACACTGAAGCTTTCTTT. It specifies CASSLTLWVNTEAFF.

V gene TRBV11-2 combines with J gene TRBJ1-1, with a tentative D call TRBD1 (5 bases). V was clipped by 3 bases and J by 4 bases, with 18 bases between them. Germline CDR1 SGHAT, CDR2 FQNNGV. CDR3 length: 16 residues. As DNA, the CDR3 is TGTGCCAGCAGCTTTACTTCGGGGCCAGATTCCACTGAAGCTTTCTTT. It specifies CASSFTSGPDSTEAFF.

V gene TRBV19 combines with J gene TRBJ1-5, with TRBD1 as a possible D gene (5 bases). V was clipped by 1 base and J by 5 bases, with 12 bases between them. Germline V lookup: CDR1 LNHDA, CDR2 SQIVND (reference sequence). The CDR3 covers 15 residues. Here the CDR3 DNA reads TGTGCCAGTAGTATAGGTCCCCGGGACGATCAGCCCCAGCATTTT. Its protein is CASSIGPRDDQPQHF.

At least ten counts were recorded for this clonotype. The chain joins TRBV7-9 to TRBJ1-1, with 7 bases aligning to TRBD1. This CDR3 spans 12 amino acids. CDR1 SEHNR and CDR2 FQNEAQ come from the germline V gene (reference sequence). V lost 6 bases to trimming and J lost 7 bases; unmatched junction nucleotides: 5. The CDR3 DNA reads as TGTGCCAGCAGGACAGGGTTGGATGAAGCTTTCTTT. Its protein is CASRTGLDEAFF.

A few counts support this clonotype. The chain employs TRBV5-1 and TRBJ2-5; TRBD1 matches at 9 bases. CDR3 size: 15 residues. The germline CDR1 and CDR2 sequences are SGHRS and YFSETQ. After removal of 4 bases from V and 5 bases from J, the junction contained 9 bases not matched to a gene. The CDR3, as DNA: TGCGCCAGCAGCCCGGGACAGGGATATGGGGAGACCCAGTACTTC. Protein sequence: CASSPGQGYGETQYF.

This clonotype was detected many times. The V call is TRBV7-9, the J call TRBJ2-7, with TRBD1 identical over 9 bases. CDR1 is SEHNR and CDR2 is FQNEAQ in the germline V gene (reference sequence). V was clipped by 4 bases and J by 2 bases; unmatched bases: 9. This CDR3 region has 16 residues. The CDR3 loop reads CASSSTGTGRPYEQYF. DNA for the CDR3: TGTGCCAGCAGCTCTACCGGGACAGGGAGGCCCTACGAGCAGTACTTC.

This clonotype was found many times. This chain connects TRBV6-1 to TRBJ1-2; D uncertain. The germline CDR1 and CDR2 sequences are MNHNS and SASEGT. The CDR3 runs 12 residues. V was trimmed by 5 bases and J by 0 bases, leaving 4 bases between them. The CDR3 DNA is TGTGCCAGCAGTCGAGCTAACTATGGCTACACCTTC. It yields the protein CASSRANYGYTF.

Only a few counts were recorded for this clonotype. The V call is TRBV28, the J call TRBJ2-1; D remains ambiguous. The CDR3 is 17 amino acids. Trimming shortened V by 2 bases and J by 7 bases, and 21 bases separated the two germline ends. Per germline, CDR1 MDHEN and CDR2 SYDVKM. CDR3 bases: TGTGCCAGCAGTTTAAAGGACCTTGGCAGGTTAAGGAATGAGCAGTTCTTC. This codes for CASSLKDLGRLRNEQFF.